Below, 3 T cell receptor beta chains from the same sample are listed, as sequenced in a study of Graves' ophthalmopathy and Graves' hyperthyroidism. Amplification targeted the TCR beta CDR3 regions, with RNA transcripts as the source material. The workflow started with a first-round RT-PCR run with HTBI primers and then moved on to a second-round multiplex PCR. TCRdb passed the multiplex PCR reads through MiXCR, listing each CDR3 protein once. The table lists about 700,000 distinct CDR3 sequences, about 41% of them singletons. The source material was peripheral blood. These receptors all come from an adult man with Graves' ophthalmopathy.

This clonotype was observed many times. This chain uses TRBV29-1 with TRBJ1-1; 7 bases line up with TRBD1. Per the germline V gene, CDR1 is SQVTM and CDR2 is ANQGSEA. This CDR3 region has 14 residues. Trimming removed 4 bases from V and 1 base from J; junction bases left unmatched: 6. CDR3 sequence (DNA): TGCAGCGTTGTGGGGGAGGGGGCGAACACTGAAGCTTTCTTT. Protein: CSVVGEGANTEAFF.

J is TRBJ1-1 and V is TRBV29-1; the D is unclear. This CDR3 has 11 amino acids. Germline V gives CDR1 SQVTM, CDR2 ANQGSEA. Trimming cost V 8 bases and J 4 bases, with 11 bases left between them. DNA of the CDR3: TGCAGCCGTAAGGGAGGCACTGAAGCTTTCTTT. It yields the protein CSRKGGTEAFF.

In this sample, this clonotype turned up a few times. At one end the junction does not follow the germline gene, possibly because of a read error. The J gene is TRBJ2-5, the V gene TRBV7-9; tentatively, D is TRBD2 (5 bases). Germline V gives CDR1 SEHNR, CDR2 FQNEAQ (reference sequence). The length of the CDR3 is 18 residues. CDR3 protein: CASSQDNLASEGQETQYF. The CDR3 DNA sequence: TGCGCCAGCAGCCAAGATAACTTGGCCAGCGAGGGCCAAGAGACCCAGTACTTC.